The 3 T cell receptor beta chains in this list originate from one sample, sequenced in a study of OX40 agonist ivuxolimab in advanced cancers. Receptor amplification or capture employed the immunoSEQ multiplex PCR assay. Here the immuneACCESS table is served through TCRdb, limited to in-frame sequences with V and J called. Missing clones are a known gap in these copies; in checked studies unresolved V genes cover under half, and the rest lacks a known reason. The sample table shows under 20,000 clones, and roughly 86% are seen once. The ten most abundant clones make up over 55% of the sample. Material: CD4+ or CD8+ T cells sorted from blood, obtained in a trial of the OX40 agonist ivuxolimab. The receptors here all came from an adult with an advanced solid tumor such as melanoma, head and neck, liver or kidney cancer.

The chain combines TRBV7-9 with TRBJ2-1; no clear D. Trimming shortened V by 5 bases and J by 0 bases, and 11 bases separated the two germline ends. The CDR3 spans 15 residues. Germline V gives CDR1 SEHNR, CDR2 FQNEAQ (reference sequence). The CDR3 DNA sequence: TGTGCCAGCAGCACGACCCTGAGCTCCTACAATGAGCAGTTCTTC. Translation: CASSTTLSSYNEQFF.

V and J are TRBV5-1 and TRBJ1-2; D not resolved. Germline loops: CDR1 SGHRS, CDR2 YFSETQ. With 3 bases removed from V and 2 bases from J, the gap between germline ends came to 8 bases. The CDR3 covers 13 residues. The CDR3 region is CASSYDTNYGYTF. The CDR3 DNA is TGCGCCAGCAGCTACGACACGAACTATGGCTACACCTTC.

The rearrangement joins TRBV6-5 to TRBJ2-7; 7 bases match TRBD1. V shed 8 bases and J 5 bases; nucleotides not matched to a gene: 3. Germline V CDR1 and CDR2: MNHEY, SVGAGI. The CDR3 runs 11 residues. CDR3 bases: TGTGCCAGCCGACAGGGCAACGAGCAGTACTTC. Translated: CASRQGNEQYF.